This T cell receptor beta chain was documented in a study of neurological immune-mediated disorders. Overall study results and limits: The study found the most TCR clonal expansion in HTLV-1-associated myelopathy and the least in multiple sclerosis, below healthy controls.

This sample's time point: longitudinal time-point 3. From 2 million PBMCs stored at -80 C, the unsorted libraries were generated. The CDR3 spans 12 residues. V was cut by 3 bases and J by 2 bases, with 5 bases left in between. Germline V gene lookup returns CDR1 DFQATT and CDR2 SNEGSKA (reference sequence). Comment on this clonotype: Its antigen is not known.

The cDNA came from 5'RACE with 10-nucleotide random UMIs. MiXCR, applied by TCRdb to the 5' RACE reads, yields one record per CDR3 protein. The profile shows 95,000 to 110,000 distinct CDR3 sequences, 10% to 14% of them singletons. The source of this sequence is a female donor with HTLV-1-associated myelopathy (HAM/TSP). The chain has TRBV20-1 and TRBJ2-1; D gene uncertain. Sequencing input: PBMCs. DNA of the CDR3: TGCAGTGCTAGTTTCACCTACAATGAGCAGTTCTTC. Translation gives CSASFTYNEQFF.